This T cell receptor (beta chain) is from a study of T cells in tuberculosis. Background on the study: T cells were selected with CD1B tetramers loaded with glucose monomycolate.

Cells were sorted from thawed PBMC rested overnight and stained with GMM-loaded CD1B tetramer, viability dye and anti-CD3. The lipid loaded on the CD1B tetramers was C32 glucose monomycolate from Rhodococcus equi. Some 95,000 tetramer-negative cells were sorted from each donor. Whole-study findings and limits: Low-affinity CD1B-GMM tetramer-binding T cells may have been missed.

The assay was immunoSEQ multiplex PCR, and TCRdb's table has in-frame clones only and misses some. Of around 60,000 clones listed, about 76% are singletons. Sequenced material: CD1b-GMM tetramer-negative cells sorted from PBMCs. The receptor was derived from an adult woman with latent tuberculosis.

In DNA, the CDR3 is TGTGCCAGCCTTGGGACAGCCACAGATACGCAGTATTTT. Translating gives CASLGTATDTQYF. The chain recombines TRBV18 with TRBJ2-3; 7 bases agree with TRBD1. J gave up 2 bases and V 8 bases, and 4 bases lay outside the gene matches. Germline V lookup: CDR1 KGHSH, CDR2 LQKENI. The CDR3 is 13 amino acids.